This T cell receptor beta chain was obtained from a study of shared T cell receptors in the human thymus. The table came from immunoSEQ multiplex PCR; TCRdb's copy has only in-frame clones and leaves some out. This repertoire shows about 730,000 clones, 75% to 90% found once; its top ten account for under 0.012%. This clone turned up a few times. V was clipped by 2 bases and J by 9 bases, with 7 bases between them. The germline CDR1 and CDR2 sequences are SGHTA and FQGNSA. The CDR3 loop spans 11 amino acids. Another study also made use of these data, one on human thymus T cells. That paper states: Resections obtained during corrective heart surgery supplied the thymus tissue. V and J gene usage appeared biased in thymic and blood repertoires. Related research found strongly overlapping thymic repertoires in unrelated individuals.

This clonotype originated in a girl under three years old with a congenital heart defect. The genes are TRBV7-2 and TRBJ1-1; D remains unclear. Sequences were obtained from thymocytes. DNA of the CDR3: TGTGCCAGCAGCTTACTGCAGAAAGCTTTCTTT. Its protein product is CASSLLQKAFF.